A selection of T cell receptor beta chains follows, all from one sample in a study of OX40 agonist ivuxolimab in advanced cancers. Here immunoSEQ multiplex PCR was the method, and the copy in TCRdb shows in-frame clones only, minus some. The sample yields 55,000 to 75,000 clones, roughly 84% seen once. Source: CD4+ or CD8+ T cells sorted from blood, taken in a trial of the OX40 agonist ivuxolimab. All receptors come from an adult with an advanced solid tumor such as melanoma, head and neck, liver or kidney cancer. CDR3s include the opening cysteine and the closing phenylalanine or tryptophan. The D gene is left open where the match is weak. The listing skips clone size in some rows; elsewhere it reads once, few, many or a size class.

TRBV4-3	TRBJ1-6	TRBD1	17	NA	CASSQALWTGGNSPLHF	TGCGCCAGCAGCCAGGCTCTCTGGACAGGGGGCAATTCACCCCTCCACTTT
TRBV7-9	TRBJ2-7	NA	13	NA	CASSLDGTYEQYF	TGTGCCAGCAGCTTAGACGGTACCTACGAGCAGTACTTC
TRBV6-1	TRBJ1-2	NA	14	NA	CASSDGQGSYGYTF	TGTGCCAGCAGTGATGGCCAGGGATCCTATGGCTACACCTTC
TRBV5-6	TRBJ1-6	NA	13	NA	CASSLDSISPLHF	TGTGCCAGCAGCTTGGATAGCATTTCACCCCTCCACTTT
TRBV7-2	TRBJ2-3	TRBD1	15	NA	CASSLAVQGGDTQYF	TGTGCCAGCAGCTTAGCTGTACAGGGGGGAGATACGCAGTATTTT
TRBV2	TRBJ1-6	NA	13	NA	CASSVTKNSPLHF	TGTGCCAGCAGCGTTACAAAAAATTCACCCCTCCACTTT
TRBV7-2	TRBJ1-4	NA	15	NA	CASRLGSGGIEKLFF	TGTGCCAGCAGACTAGGGTCGGGGGGGATTGAAAAACTGTTTTTT
TRBV15	TRBJ1-1	NA	13	NA	CATSRDSAREAFF	TGTGCCACCAGCAGAGATTCCGCCCGAGAAGCTTTCTTT
TRBV12-1	TRBJ2-6	NA	18	NA	CASSRLHVGQSRANVLTF	TGTGCCAGCAGCCGGTTACATGTAGGACAAAGTCGGGCCAACGTCCTGACTTTC
TRBV19	TRBJ2-3	NA	12	NA	CASRGDTDTQYF	TGTGCCAGTAGGGGGGACACAGATACGCAGTATTTT
TRBV18	TRBJ1-4	NA	15	NA	CASSPRAGDGEKLFF	TGTGCCAGCTCACCAAGGGCAGGGGACGGGGAAAAACTGTTTTTT
TRBV7-3	TRBJ2-5	TRBD1	15	NA	CASSPGQGREETQYF	TGTGCCAGCAGCCCGGGACAGGGGCGGGAGGAGACCCAGTACTTC
TRBV4-3	TRBJ1-2	NA	16	NA	CASSQDAGRGRGGYTF	TGCGCCAGCAGCCAAGATGCAGGCAGGGGTCGGGGTGGCTACACCTTC
TRBV7-2	TRBJ2-7	TRBD2	15	NA	CASSATSGGAYEQYF	TGTGCCAGCAGCGCGACTAGCGGGGGGGCATACGAGCAGTACTTC
TRBV19	TRBJ2-5	NA	13	NA	CASSQGRGETQYF	TGTGCCAGTAGTCAGGGGCGCGGAGAGACCCAGTACTTC
TRBV5-1	TRBJ2-3	NA	14	NA	CASSAYTSTDTQYF	TGCGCCAGCAGCGCGTATACTAGCACAGATACGCAGTATTTT
TRBV7-9	TRBJ1-1	NA	11	once	CASSSSGVTFF	TGTGCCAGCAGCTCCTCAGGGGTGACTTTCTTT
TRBV10-1	TRBJ2-3	NA	13	NA	CASSGDFANTQYF	TGCGCCAGCAGTGGGGACTTCGCAAATACGCAGTATTTT
TRBV2	TRBJ1-3	NA	15	NA	CASSDQGPSGNTIYF	TGTGCCAGCAGTGATCAGGGGCCGTCTGGAAACACCATATATTTT
TRBV11-2	TRBJ2-6	NA	17	few	CASSLLRGQSGANVLTF	TGTGCCAGCAGCTTATTGCGGGGGCAGTCTGGGGCCAACGTCCTGACTTTC
TRBV5-6	TRBJ1-5	NA	14	NA	CASSLAGASQPQHF	TGTGCCAGCAGCTTGGCAGGGGCGAGTCAGCCCCAGCATTTT
TRBV27	TRBJ1-2	NA	16	NA	CASSLSLAGAIDGYTF	TGTGCCAGCAGTTTATCCCTGGCGGGGGCAATAGATGGCTACACCTTC
TRBV7-9	TRBJ1-3	TRBD1	15	NA	CASSLGTGHGNTIYF	TGTGCCAGCAGCTTAGGGACAGGGCACGGAAACACCATATATTTT
TRBV11-2	TRBJ1-5	TRBD1	15	NA	CASSLTGQGDQPQHF	TGTGCCAGCAGCTTAACGGGACAGGGAGATCAGCCCCAGCATTTT
TRBV4-3	TRBJ2-2	NA	16	NA	CASSQDFTVLTGELFF	TGCGCCAGCAGCCAAGATTTTACAGTCCTCACCGGGGAGCTGTTTTTT
TRBV27	TRBJ1-2	NA	15	NA	CASSLSLAGVAGYTF	TGTGCCAGCAGTTTATCACTCGCAGGGGTGGCTGGCTACACCTTC
TRBV7-2	TRBJ2-1	NA	13	few	CASSRGINNEQFF	TGTGCCAGCAGCCGCGGGATCAACAATGAGCAGTTCTTC
TRBV11-2	TRBJ2-4	NA	15	NA	CASSLDEAGKNIQYF	TGTGCCAGCAGCTTAGATGAGGCGGGCAAAAACATTCAGTACTTC
TRBV7-6	TRBJ1-1	NA	14	NA	CASSPAGGGTEAFF	TGTGCCAGCAGCCCAGCTGGGGGGGGCACTGAAGCTTTCTTT
TRBV19	TRBJ1-2	NA	13	NA	CASNRGPTYGYTF	TGTGCCAGTAATAGAGGGCCCACCTATGGCTACACCTTC